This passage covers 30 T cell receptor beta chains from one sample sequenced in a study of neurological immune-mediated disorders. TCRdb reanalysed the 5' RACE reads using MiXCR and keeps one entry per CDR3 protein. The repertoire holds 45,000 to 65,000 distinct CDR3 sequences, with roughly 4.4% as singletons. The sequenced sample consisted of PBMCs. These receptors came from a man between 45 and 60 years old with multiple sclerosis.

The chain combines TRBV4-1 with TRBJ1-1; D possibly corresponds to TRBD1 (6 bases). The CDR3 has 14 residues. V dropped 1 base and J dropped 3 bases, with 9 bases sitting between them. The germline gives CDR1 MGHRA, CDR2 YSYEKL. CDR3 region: CASSQVQGYTEAFF. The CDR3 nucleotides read TGCGCCAGCAGCCAAGTACAGGGATACACTGAAGCTTTCTTT.

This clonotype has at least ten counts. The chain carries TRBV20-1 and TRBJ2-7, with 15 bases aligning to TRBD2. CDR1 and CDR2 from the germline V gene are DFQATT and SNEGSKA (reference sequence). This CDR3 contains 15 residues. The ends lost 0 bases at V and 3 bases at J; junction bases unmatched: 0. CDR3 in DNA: TGCAGTGCTAGAGAGGGACTAGCGGGAGGCTACGAGCAGTACTTC. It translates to CSAREGLAGGYEQYF.

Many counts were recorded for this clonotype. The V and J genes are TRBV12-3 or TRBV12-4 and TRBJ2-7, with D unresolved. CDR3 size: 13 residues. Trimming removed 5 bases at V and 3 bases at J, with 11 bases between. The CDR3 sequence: CASSPGPNYEQYF. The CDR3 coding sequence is TGTGCCAGCAGTCCCGGACCGAACTACGAGCAGTACTTC.

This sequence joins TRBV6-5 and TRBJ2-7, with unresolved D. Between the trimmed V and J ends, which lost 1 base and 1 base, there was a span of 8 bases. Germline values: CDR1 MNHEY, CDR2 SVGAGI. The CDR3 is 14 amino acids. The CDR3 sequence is CASSYFVTSYEQYF. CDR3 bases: TGTGCCAGCAGTTACTTCGTGACTTCCTACGAGCAGTACTTC.

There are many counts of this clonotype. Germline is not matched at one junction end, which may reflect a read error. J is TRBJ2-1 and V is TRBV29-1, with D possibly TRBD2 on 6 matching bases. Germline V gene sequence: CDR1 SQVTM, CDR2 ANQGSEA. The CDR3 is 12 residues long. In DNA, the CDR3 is TGCAGCGTTGAGTCGGGGGAGTCCGATGTTCTCTTC. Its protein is CSVESGESDVLF.

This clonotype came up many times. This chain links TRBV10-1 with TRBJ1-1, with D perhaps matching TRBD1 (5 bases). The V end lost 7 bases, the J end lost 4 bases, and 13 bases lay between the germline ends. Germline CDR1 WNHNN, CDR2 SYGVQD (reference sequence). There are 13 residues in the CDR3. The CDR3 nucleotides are TGCGCCAGCAACGGGGGTGTTGGCACTGAAGCTTTCTTT. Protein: CASNGGVGTEAFF.

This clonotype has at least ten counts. CDR3 sequence: CASSLRDGRKYEQYF. As DNA, the CDR3 is TGTGCCAGCAGCCTCCGGGACGGCAGAAAATACGAGCAGTACTTC. The genes are TRBV7-9 and TRBJ2-7; D possibly uses TRBD1 or TRBD2 (5 bases each). The CDR3 covers 15 residues. V lost 5 bases to trimming and J lost 4 bases, with 18 bases between them. The germline gives CDR1 SEHNR, CDR2 FQNEAQ (reference sequence).

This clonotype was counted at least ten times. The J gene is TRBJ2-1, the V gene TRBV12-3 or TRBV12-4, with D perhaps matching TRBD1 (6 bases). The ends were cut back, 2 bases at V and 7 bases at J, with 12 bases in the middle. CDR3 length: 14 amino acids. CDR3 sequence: CASSLKEQGNEQFF. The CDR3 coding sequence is TGTGCCAGCAGTTTAAAGGAGCAGGGGAATGAGCAGTTCTTC.

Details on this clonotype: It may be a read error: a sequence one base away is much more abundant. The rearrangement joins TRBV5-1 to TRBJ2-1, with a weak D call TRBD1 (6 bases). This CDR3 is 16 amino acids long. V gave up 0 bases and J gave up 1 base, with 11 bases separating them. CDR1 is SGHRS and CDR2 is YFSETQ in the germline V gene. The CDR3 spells CASSLVGGRSYNEQFF. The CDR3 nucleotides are TGCGCCAGCAGCTTGGTAGGGGGAAGATCCTACAATGAGCAGTTCTTC.

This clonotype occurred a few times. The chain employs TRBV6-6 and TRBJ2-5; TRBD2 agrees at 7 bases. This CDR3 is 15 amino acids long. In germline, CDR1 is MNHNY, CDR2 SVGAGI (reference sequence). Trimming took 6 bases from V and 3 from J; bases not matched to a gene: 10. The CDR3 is CASSRTSSGEETQYF. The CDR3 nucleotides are TGTGCCAGCAGCCGTACTTCTAGCGGAGAAGAGACCCAGTACTTC.

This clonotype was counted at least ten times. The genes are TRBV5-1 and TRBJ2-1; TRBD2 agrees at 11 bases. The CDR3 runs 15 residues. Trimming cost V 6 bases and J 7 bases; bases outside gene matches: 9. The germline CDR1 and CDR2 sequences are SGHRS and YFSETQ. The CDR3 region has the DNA TGCGCCAGCACCCTGACTAGCGGGAAAGGAAATGAGCAGTTCTTC. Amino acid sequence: CASTLTSGKGNEQFF. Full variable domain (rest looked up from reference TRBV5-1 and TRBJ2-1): KAGVTQTPRYLIKTRGQQVTLSCSPISGHRSVSWYQQTPGQGLQFLFEYFSETQRNKGNFPGRFSGRQFSNSRSEMNVSTLELGDSALYLCASTLTSGKGNEQFFGPGTRLTVL.

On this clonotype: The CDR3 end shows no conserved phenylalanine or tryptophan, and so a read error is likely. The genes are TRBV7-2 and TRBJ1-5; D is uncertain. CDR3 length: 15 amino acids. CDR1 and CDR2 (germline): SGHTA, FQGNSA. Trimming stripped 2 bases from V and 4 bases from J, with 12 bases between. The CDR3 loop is CASSLSGVWNQPQHN. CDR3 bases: TGTGCCAGCAGCTTAAGTGGGGTGTGGAATCAGCCCCAGCATAAT.

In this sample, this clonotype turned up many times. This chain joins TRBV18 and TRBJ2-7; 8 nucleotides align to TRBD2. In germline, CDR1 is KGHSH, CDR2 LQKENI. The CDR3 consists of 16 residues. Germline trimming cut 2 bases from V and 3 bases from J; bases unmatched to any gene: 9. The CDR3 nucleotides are TGTGCCAGCTCACCAAGGGTGGGTAGCGGGGTCTACGAGCAGTACTTC. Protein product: CASSPRVGSGVYEQYF. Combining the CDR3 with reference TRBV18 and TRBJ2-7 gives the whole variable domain NAGVMQNPRHLVRRRGQEARLRCSPMKGHSHVYWYRQLPEEGLKFMVYLQKENIIDESGMPKERFSAEFPKEGPSILRIQQVVRGDSAAYFCASSPRVGSGVYEQYFGPGTRLTVT.

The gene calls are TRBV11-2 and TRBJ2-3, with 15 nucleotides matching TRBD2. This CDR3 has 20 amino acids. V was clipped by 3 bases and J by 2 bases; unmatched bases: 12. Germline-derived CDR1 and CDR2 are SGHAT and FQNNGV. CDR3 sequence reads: CASSFPGLAGGPGPTDTQYF. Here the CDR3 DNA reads TGTGCCAGCAGCTTTCCGGGACTAGCGGGGGGTCCCGGGCCCACAGATACGCAGTATTTT.

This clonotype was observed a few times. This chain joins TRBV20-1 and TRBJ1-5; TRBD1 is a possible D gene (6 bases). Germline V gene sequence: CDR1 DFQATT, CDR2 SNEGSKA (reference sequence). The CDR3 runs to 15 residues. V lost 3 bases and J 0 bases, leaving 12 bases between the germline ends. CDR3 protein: CSARPGAYSNQPQHF. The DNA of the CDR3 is TGCAGTGCTAGGCCGGGGGCCTATAGCAATCAGCCCCAGCATTTT.

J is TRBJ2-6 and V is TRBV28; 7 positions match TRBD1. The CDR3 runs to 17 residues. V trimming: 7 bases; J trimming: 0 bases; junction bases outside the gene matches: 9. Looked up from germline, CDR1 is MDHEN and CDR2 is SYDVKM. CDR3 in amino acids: CASTSDRVISGANVLTF. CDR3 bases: TGTGCCAGCACCTCTGACAGGGTTATCTCTGGGGCCAACGTCCTGACTTTC. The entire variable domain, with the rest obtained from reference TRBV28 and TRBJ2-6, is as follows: DVKVTQSSRYLVKRTGEKVFLECVQDMDHENMFWYRQDPGLGLRLIYFSYDVKMKEKGDIPEGYSVSREKKERFSLILESASTNQTSMYLCASTSDRVISGANVLTFGAGSRLTVL.

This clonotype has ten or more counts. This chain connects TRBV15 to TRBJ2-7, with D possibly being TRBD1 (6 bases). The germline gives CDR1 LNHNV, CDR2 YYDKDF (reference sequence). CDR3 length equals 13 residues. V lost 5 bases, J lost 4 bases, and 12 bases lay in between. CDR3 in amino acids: CATSQNRAYEQYF. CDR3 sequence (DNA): TGTGCCACCAGCCAGAACAGGGCTTACGAGCAGTACTTC.

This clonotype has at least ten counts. In DNA, the CDR3 is TGTGCCAGCAGCGACCTACCCCCAACCAGGGAGAGGCCGACAGATACGCAGTATTTT. Translation gives CASSDLPPTRERPTDTQYF. The V gene is TRBV7-8, the J gene TRBJ2-3, with D perhaps assigned TRBD1 or TRBD2 (5 bases each). V lost 5 bases and J lost 3, with 27 bases in between. Germline loops: CDR1 SGHVS, CDR2 FQNEAQ. This CDR3 has 19 residues. Combining the CDR3 with reference TRBV7-8 and TRBJ2-3 gives the whole variable domain GAGVSQSPRYKVAKRGQDVALRCDPISGHVSLFWYQQALGQGPEFLTYFQNEAQLDKSGLPSDRFFAERPEGSVSTLKIQRTQQEDSAVYLCASSDLPPTRERPTDTQYFGPGTRLTVL.

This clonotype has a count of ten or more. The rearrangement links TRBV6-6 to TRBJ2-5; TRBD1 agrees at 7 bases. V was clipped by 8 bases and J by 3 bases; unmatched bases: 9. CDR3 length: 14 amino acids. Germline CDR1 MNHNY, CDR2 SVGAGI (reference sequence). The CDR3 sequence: CASGSRGLEETQYF. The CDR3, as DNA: TGTGCCAGCGGATCGAGGGGGCTTGAAGAGACCCAGTACTTC.

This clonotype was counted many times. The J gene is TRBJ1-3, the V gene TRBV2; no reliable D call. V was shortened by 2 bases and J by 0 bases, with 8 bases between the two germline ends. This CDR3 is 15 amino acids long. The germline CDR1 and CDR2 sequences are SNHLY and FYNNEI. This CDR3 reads CASSEMGSSGNTIYF. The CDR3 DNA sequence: TGTGCCAGCAGTGAAATGGGCAGCTCTGGAAACACCATATATTTT.

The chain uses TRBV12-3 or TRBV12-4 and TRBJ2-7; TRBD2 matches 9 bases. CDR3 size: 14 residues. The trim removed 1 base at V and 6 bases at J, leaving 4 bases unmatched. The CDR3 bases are TGTGCCAGCAGTTTAGGCGGGGGGGCAAGCGAGCAGTACTTC. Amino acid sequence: CASSLGGGASEQYF.

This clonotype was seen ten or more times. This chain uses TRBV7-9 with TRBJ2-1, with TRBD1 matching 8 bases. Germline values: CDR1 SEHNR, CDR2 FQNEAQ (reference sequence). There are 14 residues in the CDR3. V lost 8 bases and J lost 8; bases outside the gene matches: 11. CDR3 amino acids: CASAVSTGVHEQFF. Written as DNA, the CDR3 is TGTGCCAGCGCTGTTTCGACAGGGGTCCATGAGCAGTTCTTC.

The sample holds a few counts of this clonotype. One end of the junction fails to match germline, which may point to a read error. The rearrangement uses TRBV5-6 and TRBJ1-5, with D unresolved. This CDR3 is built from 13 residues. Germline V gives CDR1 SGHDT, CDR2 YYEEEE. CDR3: CASSLAQNQPQNF. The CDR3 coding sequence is TGTGCCAGCAGCTTGGCCCAGAATCAGCCCCAGAATTTT.

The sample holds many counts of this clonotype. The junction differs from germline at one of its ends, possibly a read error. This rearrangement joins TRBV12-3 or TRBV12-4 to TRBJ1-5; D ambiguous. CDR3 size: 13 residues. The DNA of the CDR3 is TGTGCCAGCAGTTTGGGTACCAATCAGCCCCAGAATTTT. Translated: CASSLGTNQPQNF.

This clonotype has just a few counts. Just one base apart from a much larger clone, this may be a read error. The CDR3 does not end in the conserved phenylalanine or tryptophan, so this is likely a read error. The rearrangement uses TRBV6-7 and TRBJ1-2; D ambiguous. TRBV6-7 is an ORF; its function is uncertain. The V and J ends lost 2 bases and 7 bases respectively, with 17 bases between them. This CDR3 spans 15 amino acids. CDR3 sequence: CASSYLLIPRSGYTI. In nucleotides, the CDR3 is TGTGCCAGCAGTTACCTTTTGATACCAAGGAGTGGCTACACCATC.

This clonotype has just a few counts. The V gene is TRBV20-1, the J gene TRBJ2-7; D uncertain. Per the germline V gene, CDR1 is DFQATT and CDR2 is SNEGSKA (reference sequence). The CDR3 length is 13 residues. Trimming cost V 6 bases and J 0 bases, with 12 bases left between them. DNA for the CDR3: TGCAGTGCGACGACCGTGATCTCCTACGAGCAGTACTTC. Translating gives CSATTVISYEQYF.

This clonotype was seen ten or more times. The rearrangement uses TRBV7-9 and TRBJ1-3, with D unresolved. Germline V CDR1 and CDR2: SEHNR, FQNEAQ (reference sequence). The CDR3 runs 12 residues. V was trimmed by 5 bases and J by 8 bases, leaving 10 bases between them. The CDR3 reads CASSPPGDTIYF. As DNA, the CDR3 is TGTGCCAGCAGCCCCCCTGGGGACACCATATATTTT.

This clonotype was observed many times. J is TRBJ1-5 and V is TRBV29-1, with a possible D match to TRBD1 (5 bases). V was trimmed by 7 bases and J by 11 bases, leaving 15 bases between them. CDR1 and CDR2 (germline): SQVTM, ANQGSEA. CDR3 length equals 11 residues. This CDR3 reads CSALTDKSQHF. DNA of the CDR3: TGCAGCGCCCTTACGGACAAGTCCCAGCATTTT.

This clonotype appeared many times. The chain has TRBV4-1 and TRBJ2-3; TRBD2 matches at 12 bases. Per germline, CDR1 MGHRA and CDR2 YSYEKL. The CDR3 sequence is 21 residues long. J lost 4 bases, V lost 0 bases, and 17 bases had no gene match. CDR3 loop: CASSQEWSRRLAGAGADTQYF. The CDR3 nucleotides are TGCGCCAGCAGCCAAGAATGGTCCCGAAGACTAGCGGGAGCGGGGGCAGATACGCAGTATTTT.

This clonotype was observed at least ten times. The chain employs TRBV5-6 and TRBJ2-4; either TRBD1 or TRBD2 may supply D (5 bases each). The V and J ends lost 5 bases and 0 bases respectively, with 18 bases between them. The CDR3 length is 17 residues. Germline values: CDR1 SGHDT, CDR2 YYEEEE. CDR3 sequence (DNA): TGTGCCAGCAGTCATATTTTCAGGGACCTAGCCAAAAACATTCAGTACTTC. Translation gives CASSHIFRDLAKNIQYF.